A selection of T cell receptor beta chains follows, all from one sample in a study of T-cell reconstitution after alpha-beta-depleted transplantation in children. From the PCR reads, TCRdb called clonotypes with MiXCR, one entry per CDR3 protein. The table lists roughly 220,000 distinct CDR3 sequences, 8.4% of them singletons. This specimen was PBMCs, mostly from graft donor cells, taken 360 days after TCRalphabeta/CD19-depleted stem cell transplant. The receptors shown here come from a male patient aged 2 to 9 who had a stem cell transplant for acute myeloid leukemia, so the T cells may come from the graft donor. Each CDR3 is given with its conserved first and last residue. The D gene is left open where the match is weak. The size of a clone is reported for some rows only, either as once, few or many, or as a class for expanded clones.

v_call	j_call	clone_size	d_call	cdr3_nt	cdr3_aa
TRBV5-6	TRBJ2-7	-	-	TGTGCCAGCAGCTTGGTCCAGCGGGCTCCTCCCGACTACGAGCAGTACTTC	CASSLVQRAPPDYEQYF
TRBV15	TRBJ2-7	few	-	TGTGCCACCAGCAGAGATAATTGGGGCCCATACGAGCAGTACTTC	CATSRDNWGPYEQYF
TRBV13	TRBJ2-7	-	-	TGTGCCAGCAGCTTACAGAACAGGTCCTACGAGCAGTACTTC	CASSLQNRSYEQYF
TRBV5-1	TRBJ2-1	many	-	TGCGCCAGCAGCCAACCTAGCTCCTACAATGAGCAGTTCTTC	CASSQPSSYNEQFF
TRBV29-1	TRBJ2-3	-	-	TGCAGCGTCAACCCCCGGGGGACTAGCACAGATACGCAGTATTTT	CSVNPRGTSTDTQYF
TRBV6-5	TRBJ1-6	few	-	TGTGCCAGCAGTTACGCTGGGAAGAATTCACCCCTCCACTTT	CASSYAGKNSPLHF
TRBV7-8	TRBJ2-2	few	-	TGTGCCAGCAGCTTCCTGACTACCCCGAACACCGGGGAGCTGTTTTTT	CASSFLTTPNTGELFF
TRBV18	TRBJ1-3	-	-	TGTGCCAGCTCACCAACGGAAGGTAACACCATATATTTT	CASSPTEGNTIYF
TRBV2	TRBJ1-5	-	-	TGTGCCAGCAAAGGTCAGGGAACCAGTAGCAATCAGCCCCAGCATTTT	CASKGQGTSSNQPQHF
TRBV2	TRBJ2-3	many	-	TGTGCCAGCAGTCCCCGGACTAGCACAGATACGCAGTATTTT	CASSPRTSTDTQYF
TRBV3-1	TRBJ2-7	-	TRBD2	TGTGCCAGCAGCCATCTAGCGGGGAAATACTACGAGCAGTACTTC	CASSHLAGKYYEQYF
TRBV10-2	TRBJ2-3	once	TRBD2	TGCGCCAGCAGTGAGCCTAGCGGGGGGGACACGCAGTATTTT	CASSEPSGGDTQYF
TRBV3-1	TRBJ2-3	-	-	TGTGCCAGCAGCCAATTCAGGTCTAGCACAGATACGCAGTATTTT	CASSQFRSSTDTQYF
TRBV20-1	TRBJ2-3	-	-	TGCAGCCTACCCGGGCCACCGGGCCAGGGAGATACGCAGTATTTT	CSLPGPPGQGDTQYF
TRBV7-9	TRBJ2-1	-	TRBD2	TGTGCCAGCAGCTCCGCCGGGACTATGGGTGAGCAGTTCTTC	CASSSAGTMGEQFF
TRBV5-1	TRBJ2-3	few	-	TGCGCCAGCAGCTCGGACTATAGCACAGATACGCAGTATTTT	CASSSDYSTDTQYF
TRBV5-1	TRBJ2-1	few	-	TGCGCCAGCAGCCCGGCCGTTGGTTACAATGAGCAGTTCTTC	CASSPAVGYNEQFF
TRBV18	TRBJ2-1	-	TRBD2	TGTGCCAGCTCACCAGCTAGCGGGAGATCCGGTGAGCAGTTCTTC	CASSPASGRSGEQFF
TRBV15	TRBJ2-7	-	-	TGTGCCACCAGCAGGGACACTGCCTACGAGCAGTACTTC	CATSRDTAYEQYF
TRBV20-1	TRBJ2-7	many	-	TGCAGTGCGCTGGGACTGCGAGGATACGAGCAGTACTTC	CSALGLRGYEQYF
TRBV5-1	TRBJ1-2	-	-	TGCGCCAGCAGCTTGGATCGGGGAGTCACTAACTATGGCTACACCTTC	CASSLDRGVTNYGYTF
TRBV10-3	TRBJ2-5	many	TRBD2	TGTGCCACGGGAGCGGGAGGCGAGACCCAGTACTTC	CATGAGGETQYF
TRBV10-3	TRBJ2-7	many	-	TGTGCCATCAGTGAGTCTGGACAGACCTACGAGCAGTACTTC	CAISESGQTYEQYF
TRBV6-5	TRBJ1-5	many	TRBD1	TGTGCCAGCAGGATGGCAGGGGGGAGCAATCAGCCCCAGCATTTT	CASRMAGGSNQPQHF
TRBV3-1	TRBJ2-5	few	TRBD2	TGTGCCAGCAGCTTCGAGGTCGCAGCGGGGGGCTCTTGTCAAGAGACCCAGTACTTC	CASSFEVAAGGSCQETQYF
TRBV12-3/TRBV12-4	TRBJ1-2	-	TRBD1	TGTGCCAGCAGGCCGGGACAGGGTGTCGGCTATGGCTACACCTTC	CASRPGQGVGYGYTF
TRBV30	TRBJ2-7	once	-	TGTGCCTGGAGTGGGAGGGAGGCTCAGTACTTC	CAWSGREAQYF
TRBV29-1	TRBJ2-1	few	-	TGCAGCGTTCGACCGAGACCCTACAATGAGCAGTTCTTC	CSVRPRPYNEQFF
TRBV4-2	TRBJ2-3	many	-	TGTGCCAGCAGCCAAGTATTCCCGCACGCAGGGGTGCGAGGCACAGATACGCAGTATTTT	CASSQVFPHAGVRGTDTQYF
TRBV9	TRBJ2-7	few	-	TGTGCCAGCAGCGTTAATCCCACCTACGAGCAGTACTTC	CASSVNPTYEQYF
TRBV10-3	TRBJ2-5	few	-	TGTGCCATCAGTGAGCAAGAGACCCAGTACTTC	CAISEQETQYF